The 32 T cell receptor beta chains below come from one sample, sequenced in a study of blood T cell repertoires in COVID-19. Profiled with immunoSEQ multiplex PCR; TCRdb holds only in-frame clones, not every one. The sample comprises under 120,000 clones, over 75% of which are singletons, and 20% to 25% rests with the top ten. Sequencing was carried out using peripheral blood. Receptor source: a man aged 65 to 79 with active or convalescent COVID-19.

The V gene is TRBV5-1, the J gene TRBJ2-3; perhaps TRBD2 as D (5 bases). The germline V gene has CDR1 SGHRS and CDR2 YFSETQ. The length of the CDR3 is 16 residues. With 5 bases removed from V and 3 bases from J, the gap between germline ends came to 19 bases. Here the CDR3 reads CASRVGSGRGTDTQYF. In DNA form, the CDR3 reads TGCGCCAGCAGGGTCGGTAGTGGGAGAGGTACAGATACGCAGTATTTT.

The chain's CDR3 is CASRSGGSSPLHF. In nucleotides, the CDR3 is TGTGCCAGCCGTTCGGGGGGCAGCTCACCCCTCCACTTT. This sequence joins TRBV3-1 (or the pseudogene TRBV3-2) and TRBJ1-6; TRBD1 is a possible D gene (6 bases). Trimming took off 8 bases at V and 10 bases at J, with 15 bases between the two ends. There are 13 residues in the CDR3. Germline CDR1 and CDR2: LGHDT and YNNKEL (reference sequence).

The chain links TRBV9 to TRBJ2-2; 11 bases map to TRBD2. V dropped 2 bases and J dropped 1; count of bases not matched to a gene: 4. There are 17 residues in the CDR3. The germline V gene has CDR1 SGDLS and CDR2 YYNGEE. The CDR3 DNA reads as TGTGCCAGCAGCGTCCCTAGCGGGGGGCAGAACACCGGGGAGCTGTTTTTT. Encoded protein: CASSVPSGGQNTGELFF.

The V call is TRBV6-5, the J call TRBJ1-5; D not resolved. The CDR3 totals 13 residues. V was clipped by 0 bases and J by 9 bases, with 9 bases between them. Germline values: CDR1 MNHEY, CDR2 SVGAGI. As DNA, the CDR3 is TGTGCCAGCAGTTACTCCCCGGGATTGCCCCAGCATTTT. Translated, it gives CASSYSPGLPQHF.

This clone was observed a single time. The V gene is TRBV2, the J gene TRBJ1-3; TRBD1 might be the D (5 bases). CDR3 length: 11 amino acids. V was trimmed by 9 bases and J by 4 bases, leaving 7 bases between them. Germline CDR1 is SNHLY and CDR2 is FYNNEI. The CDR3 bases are TGTGCCAGTAACAGGGGAAACACCATATATTTT. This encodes CASNRGNTIYF.

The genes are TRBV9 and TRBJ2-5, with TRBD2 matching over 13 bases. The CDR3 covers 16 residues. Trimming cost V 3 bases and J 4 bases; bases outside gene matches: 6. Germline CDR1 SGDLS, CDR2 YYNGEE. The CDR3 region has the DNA TGTGCCAGCAGCGCTACACTAGCGGGGGGGATAGAGACCCAGTACTTC. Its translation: CASSATLAGGIETQYF.

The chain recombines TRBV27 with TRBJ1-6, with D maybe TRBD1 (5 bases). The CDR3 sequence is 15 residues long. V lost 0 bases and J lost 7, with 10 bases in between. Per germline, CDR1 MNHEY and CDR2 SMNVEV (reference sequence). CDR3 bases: TGTGCCAGCAGTTTATCGGTGGGGCAGAATTCACCCCTCCACTTT. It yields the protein CASSLSVGQNSPLHF.

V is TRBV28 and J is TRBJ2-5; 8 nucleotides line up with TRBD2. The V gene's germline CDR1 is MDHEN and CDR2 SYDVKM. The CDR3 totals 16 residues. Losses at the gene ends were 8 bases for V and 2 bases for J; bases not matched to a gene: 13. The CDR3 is CASQVSVAGNQETQYF. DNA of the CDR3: TGTGCCAGCCAGGTATCAGTAGCGGGGAATCAAGAGACCCAGTACTTC.

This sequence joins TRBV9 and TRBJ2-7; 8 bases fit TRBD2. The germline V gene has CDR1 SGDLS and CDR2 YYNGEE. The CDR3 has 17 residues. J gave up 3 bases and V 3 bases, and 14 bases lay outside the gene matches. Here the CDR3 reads CASSATPGLVEGYEQYF. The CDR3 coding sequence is TGTGCCAGCAGCGCGACGCCGGGACTAGTAGAGGGCTACGAGCAGTACTTC.

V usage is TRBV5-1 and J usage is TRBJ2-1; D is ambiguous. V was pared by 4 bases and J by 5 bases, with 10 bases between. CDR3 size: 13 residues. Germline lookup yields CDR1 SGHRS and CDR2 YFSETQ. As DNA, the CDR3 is TGCGCCAGCAGCAAATTCGCGGACAATGAGCAGTTCTTC. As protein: CASSKFADNEQFF.

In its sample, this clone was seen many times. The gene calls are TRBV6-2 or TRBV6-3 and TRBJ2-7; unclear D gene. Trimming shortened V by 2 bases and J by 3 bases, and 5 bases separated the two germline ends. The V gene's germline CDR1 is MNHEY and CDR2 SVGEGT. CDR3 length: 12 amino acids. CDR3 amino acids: CASSYPGYEQYF. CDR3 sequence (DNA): TGTGCCAGCAGTTACCCCGGCTACGAGCAGTACTTC.

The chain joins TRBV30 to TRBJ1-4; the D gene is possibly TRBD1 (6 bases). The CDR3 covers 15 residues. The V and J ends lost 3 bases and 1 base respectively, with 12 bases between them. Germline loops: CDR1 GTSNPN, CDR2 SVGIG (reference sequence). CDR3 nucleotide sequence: TGTGCCTGGAGCCCTCAGGGGAGAACTAATGAAAAACTGTTTTTT. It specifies CAWSPQGRTNEKLFF. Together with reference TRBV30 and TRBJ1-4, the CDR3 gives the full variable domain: SQTIHQWPATLVQPVGSPLSLECTVEGTSNPNLYWYRQAAGRGLQLLFYSVGIGQISSEVPQNLSASRPQDRQFILSSKKLLLSDSGFYLCAWSPQGRTNEKLFFGSGTQLSVL.

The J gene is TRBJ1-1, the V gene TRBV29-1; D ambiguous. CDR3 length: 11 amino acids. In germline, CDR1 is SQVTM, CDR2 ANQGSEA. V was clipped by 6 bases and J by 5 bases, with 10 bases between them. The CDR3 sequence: CSVRSETEAFF. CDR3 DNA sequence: TGCAGCGTCAGAAGTGAAACTGAAGCTTTCTTT.

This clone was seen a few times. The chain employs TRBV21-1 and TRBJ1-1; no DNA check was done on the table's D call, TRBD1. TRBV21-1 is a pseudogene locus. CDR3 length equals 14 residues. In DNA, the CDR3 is TGTGCCAGCAGCTCCTATACAGGGTGCGCTGAAGCTTTCTTT. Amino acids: CASSSYTGCAEAFF.

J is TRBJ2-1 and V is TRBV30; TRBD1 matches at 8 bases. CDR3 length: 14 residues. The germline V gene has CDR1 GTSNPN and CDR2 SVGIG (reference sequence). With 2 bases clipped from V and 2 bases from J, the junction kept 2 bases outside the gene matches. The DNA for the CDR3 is TGTGCCTGGAGTAGGACAGGGACCTACAATGAGCAGTTCTTC. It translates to CAWSRTGTYNEQFF.

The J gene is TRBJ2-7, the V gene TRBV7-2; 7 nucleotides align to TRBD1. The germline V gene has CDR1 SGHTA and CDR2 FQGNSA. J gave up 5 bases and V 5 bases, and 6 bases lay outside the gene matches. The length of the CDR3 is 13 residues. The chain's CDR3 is CASSRGGFHEQYF. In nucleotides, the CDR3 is TGTGCCAGCAGCCGAGGGGGCTTCCACGAGCAGTACTTC.

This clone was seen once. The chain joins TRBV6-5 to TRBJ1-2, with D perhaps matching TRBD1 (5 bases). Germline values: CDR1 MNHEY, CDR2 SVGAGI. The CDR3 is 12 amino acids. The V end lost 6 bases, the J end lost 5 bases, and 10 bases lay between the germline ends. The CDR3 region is CASRGPGYGYTF. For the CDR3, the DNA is TGTGCCAGCAGGGGGCCTGGATATGGCTACACCTTC.

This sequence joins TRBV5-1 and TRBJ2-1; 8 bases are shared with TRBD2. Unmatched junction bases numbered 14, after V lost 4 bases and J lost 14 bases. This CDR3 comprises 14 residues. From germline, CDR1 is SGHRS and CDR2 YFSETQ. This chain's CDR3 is CASSPLTGGSSEFF. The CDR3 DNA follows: TGCGCCAGCAGCCCGCTTACGGGGGGGTCCTCGGAGTTCTTC.

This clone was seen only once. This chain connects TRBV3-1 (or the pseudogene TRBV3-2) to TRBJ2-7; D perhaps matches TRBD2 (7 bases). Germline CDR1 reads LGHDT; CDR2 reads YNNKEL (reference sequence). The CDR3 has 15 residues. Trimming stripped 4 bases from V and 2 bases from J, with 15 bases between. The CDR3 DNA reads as TGTGCCAGCAGCCCCCTGGGGGGGCACGCCTACGAGCAGTACTTC. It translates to CASSPLGGHAYEQYF.

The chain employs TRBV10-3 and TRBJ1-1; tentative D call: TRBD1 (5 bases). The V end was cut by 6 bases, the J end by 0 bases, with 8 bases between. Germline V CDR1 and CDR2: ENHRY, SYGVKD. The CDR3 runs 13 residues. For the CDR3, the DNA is TGTGCCATCAGAGACAGCATGAACACTGAAGCTTTCTTT. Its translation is CAIRDSMNTEAFF.

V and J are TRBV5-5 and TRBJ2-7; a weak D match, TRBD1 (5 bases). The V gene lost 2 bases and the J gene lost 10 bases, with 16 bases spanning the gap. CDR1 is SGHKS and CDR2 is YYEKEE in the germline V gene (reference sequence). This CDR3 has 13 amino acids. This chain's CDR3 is CASSFGRVGDQYF. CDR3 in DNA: TGTGCCAGCAGCTTCGGACGGGTAGGGGATCAGTACTTC.

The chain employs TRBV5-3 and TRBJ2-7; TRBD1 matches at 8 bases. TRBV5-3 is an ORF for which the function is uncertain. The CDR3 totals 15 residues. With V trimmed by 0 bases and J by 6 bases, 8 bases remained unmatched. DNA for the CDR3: TGTGCCAGAAGCTTGGACTTGACAGGGGTGGGCGAGCAGTACTTC. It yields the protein CARSLDLTGVGEQYF.

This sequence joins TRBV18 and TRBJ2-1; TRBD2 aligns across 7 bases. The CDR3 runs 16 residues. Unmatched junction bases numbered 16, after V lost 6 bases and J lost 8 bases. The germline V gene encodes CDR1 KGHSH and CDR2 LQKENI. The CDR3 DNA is TGTGCCAGCTCTCCCTTGGAAGGACTAGGGAGAGATGAGCAGTTCTTC. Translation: CASSPLEGLGRDEQFF. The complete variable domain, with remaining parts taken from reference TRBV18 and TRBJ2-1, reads NAGVMQNPRHLVRRRGQEARLRCSPMKGHSHVYWYRQLPEEGLKFMVYLQKENIIDESGMPKERFSAEFPKEGPSILRIQQVVRGDSAAYFCASSPLEGLGRDEQFFGPGTRLTVL.

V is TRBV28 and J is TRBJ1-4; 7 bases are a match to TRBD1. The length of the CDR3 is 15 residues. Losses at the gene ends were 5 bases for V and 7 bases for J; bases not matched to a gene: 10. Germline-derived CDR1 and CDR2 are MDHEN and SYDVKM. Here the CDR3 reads CASSGSGTVGEKLFF. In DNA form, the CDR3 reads TGTGCCAGCAGTGGGTCGGGGACAGTAGGTGAAAAACTGTTTTTT.

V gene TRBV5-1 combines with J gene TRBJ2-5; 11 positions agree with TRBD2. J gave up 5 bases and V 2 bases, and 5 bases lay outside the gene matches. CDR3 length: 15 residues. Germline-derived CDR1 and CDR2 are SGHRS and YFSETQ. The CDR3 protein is CASSFSGRAGETQYF. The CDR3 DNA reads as TGCGCCAGCAGCTTTAGCGGGAGGGCCGGGGAGACCCAGTACTTC.

CDR3 coding DNA: TGTGCCAGCAGCCAAGGAGGCAGCCTTGGCTACACCTTC. This sequence encodes CASSQGGSLGYTF. The V and J genes are TRBV3-1 (or the pseudogene TRBV3-2) and TRBJ1-2; D gene unclear. The CDR3 contains 13 residues. The V and J ends lost 1 base and 7 bases respectively, with 10 bases between them. The germline CDR1 and CDR2 sequences are LGHDT and YNNKEL (reference sequence).

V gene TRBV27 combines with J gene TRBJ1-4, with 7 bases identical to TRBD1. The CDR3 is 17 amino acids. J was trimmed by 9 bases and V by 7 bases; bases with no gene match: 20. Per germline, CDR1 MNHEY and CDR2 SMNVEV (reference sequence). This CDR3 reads CASTQAAGTAPYKKLFF. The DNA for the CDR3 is TGTGCCAGCACCCAGGCGGCCGGGACAGCACCTTATAAAAAACTGTTTTTT.

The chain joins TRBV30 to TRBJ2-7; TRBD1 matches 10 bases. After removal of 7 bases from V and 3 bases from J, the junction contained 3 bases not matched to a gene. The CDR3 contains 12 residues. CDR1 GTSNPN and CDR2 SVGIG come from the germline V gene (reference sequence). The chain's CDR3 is CASDRGYYEQYF. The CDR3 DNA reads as TGTGCCTCGGACAGGGGGTACTACGAGCAGTACTTC.

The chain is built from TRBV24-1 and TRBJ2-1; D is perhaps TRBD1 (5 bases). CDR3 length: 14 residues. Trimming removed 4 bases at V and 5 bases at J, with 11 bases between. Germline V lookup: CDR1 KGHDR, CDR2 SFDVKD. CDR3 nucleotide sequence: TGTGCCACCAGTGAAAAGGGGCGCAACAATGAGCAGTTCTTC. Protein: CATSEKGRNNEQFF.

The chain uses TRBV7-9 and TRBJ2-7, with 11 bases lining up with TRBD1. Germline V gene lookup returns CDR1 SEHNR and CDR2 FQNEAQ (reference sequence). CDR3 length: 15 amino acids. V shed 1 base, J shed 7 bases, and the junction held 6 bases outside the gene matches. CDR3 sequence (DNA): TGTGCCAGCAGCTTAGTTGGACAGGGGGCGGGAGAGCAGTACTTC. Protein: CASSLVGQGAGEQYF.

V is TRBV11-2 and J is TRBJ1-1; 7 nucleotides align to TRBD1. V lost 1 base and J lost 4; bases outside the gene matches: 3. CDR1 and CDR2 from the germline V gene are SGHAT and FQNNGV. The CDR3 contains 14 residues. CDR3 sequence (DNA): TGTGCCAGCAGCTTAGGAGGGGGCTTCACTGAAGCTTTCTTT. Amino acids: CASSLGGGFTEAFF.

This CDR3 is CASAFRDRNQPQHF. CDR3 DNA: TGTGCCAGCGCCTTCCGGGACAGAAATCAGCCCCAGCATTTT. This chain uses TRBV2 with TRBJ1-5, with 7 nucleotides matching TRBD1. This CDR3 region has 14 residues. The germline V gene has CDR1 SNHLY and CDR2 FYNNEI. V shed 8 bases, J shed 4 bases, and the junction held 8 bases outside the gene matches.